This section outlines one T cell receptor (beta chain) sequence together with its context. This sample was included in a study of beta chain features in type 1 diabetes. The isolated RNA, all of it, was reverse transcribed, so expressed TCRB transcripts were what got sequenced. Assay: immunoSEQ multiplex PCR; the TCRdb copy retains only in-frame clones and omits some. Here the sample spans 300,000 to 400,000 clones, around 10% being singletons. CDR3 length: 13 amino acids. Germline CDR1 and CDR2: SGHTS and YDEGEE. V lost 3 bases and J lost 2; bases outside the gene matches: 2. V and J are TRBV5-8 and TRBJ2-7; 7 bases match TRBD1. Sequenced material: naive CD4+ T cells from blood. The TCR was taken from a woman in her twenties or thirties in good health. DNA of the CDR3: TGTGCCAGCAGCTCGGACAGGACCTACGAGCAGTACTTC. Encoded protein: CASSSDRTYEQYF.